In its sample, the clone carrying this T cell receptor beta chain was seen a few times. Its specificity is unknown. The sample comes from a study of T cell repertoires in cytomegalovirus infection. Study results and caveats: Across the ex vivo response, the dominant clonotypes were HLA-C-restricted CMV-specific TCR beta clonotypes.

TCRdb reprocessed the reads via MiXCR and lists one record per CDR3 protein. Here the sample spans around 550,000 distinct CDR3 sequences, more than 20% being singletons. Material: PBMCs. The sequence was collected from a human donor in good health (CMV status not recorded). Some clones in this sample may be carry-over from other donors' samples.

This chain's CDR3 is CASSPIYYGQTQYF. In nucleotides, the CDR3 is TGTGCCAGCTCACCAATCTACTATGGGCAGACCCAGTACTTC. The chain is built from TRBV18 and TRBJ2-5; D unclear. The V end was cut by 2 bases, the J end by 6 bases, with 13 bases between. The CDR3 totals 14 residues. Per germline, CDR1 KGHSH and CDR2 LQKENI. Filled out from reference TRBV18 and TRBJ2-5, the complete variable domain reads NAGVMQNPRHLVRRRGQEARLRCSPMKGHSHVYWYRQLPEEGLKFMVYLQKENIIDESGMPKERFSAEFPKEGPSILRIQQVVRGDSAAYFCASSPIYYGQTQYFGPGTRLLVL.